Presented here are 27 T cell receptor beta chains from one specimen sequenced in a study of blood T cell repertoires in COVID-19. Sequencing used immunoSEQ multiplex PCR; TCRdb keeps in-frame clones, though not all of them. The sample shows about 64,000 clones, more than 75% of them seen only once. The sample consisted of peripheral blood. The source is a human donor in a cohort sampled during active COVID-19.

The chain is built from TRBV3-1 (or the pseudogene TRBV3-2) and TRBJ2-3; D is perhaps TRBD1 (5 bases). Germline values: CDR1 LGHDT, CDR2 YNNKEL (reference sequence). The germline V and J ends were trimmed by 3 bases and 4 bases, with 17 bases remaining between them. CDR3 length: 16 amino acids. The chain's CDR3 is CASSHGTGTVADTQYF. DNA for the CDR3: TGTGCCAGCAGCCACGGTACAGGTACGGTGGCAGATACGCAGTATTTT.

V is TRBV7-2 and J is TRBJ1-1, with D maybe TRBD1 (5 bases). There are 13 residues in the CDR3. Trimming stripped 4 bases from V and 1 base from J, with 7 bases between. CDR1 is SGHTA and CDR2 is FQGNSA in the germline V gene. This CDR3 is CASSSRANTEAFF. CDR3 DNA sequence: TGTGCCAGCAGCTCCAGGGCGAACACTGAAGCTTTCTTT.

This clone was counted between two and nine times. The chain joins TRBV5-4 to TRBJ2-6; D gene uncertain. From germline, CDR1 is SGHNT and CDR2 YYREEE (reference sequence). This CDR3 has 15 amino acids. Trimming took 6 bases from V and 0 from J, leaving 10 bases between them. CDR3 DNA: TGTGCCAGCACCGGAGTACTCTCTGGGGCCAACGTCCTGACTTTC. It specifies CASTGVLSGANVLTF. Complete variable domain (other parts from reference TRBV5-4 and TRBJ2-6): ETGVTQSPTHLIKTRGQQVTLRCSSQSGHNTVSWYQQALGQGPQFIFQYYREEENGRGNFPPRFSGLQFPNYSSELNVNALELDDSALYLCASTGVLSGANVLTFGAGSRLTVL.

The rearrangement joins TRBV3-1 (or the pseudogene TRBV3-2) to TRBJ2-5; tentatively, D is TRBD2 (5 bases). With 1 base removed from V and 5 bases from J, the gap between germline ends came to 11 bases. This CDR3 region has 14 residues. Germline V gene data show CDR1 as LGHDT and CDR2 as YNNKEL (reference sequence). The CDR3 nucleotides are TGTGCCAGCAGCCAAGTGGCTAGCAAGGAGACCCAGTACTTC. It encodes CASSQVASKETQYF.

This sequence joins TRBV6-5 and TRBJ2-1, with 8 bases fitting TRBD2. This CDR3 has 15 residues. Germline CDR1 reads MNHEY; CDR2 reads SVGAGI. The V gene end was trimmed by 6 bases and the J gene end by 3 bases; junction bases not matched to a gene: 7. For the CDR3, the DNA is TGTGCCAGCAGCCAGGGACTAGTAAGCTACAATGAGCAGTTCTTC. Protein sequence: CASSQGLVSYNEQFF.

The chain carries TRBV19 and TRBJ1-2; possibly TRBD1 for D (5 bases). This CDR3 region has 13 residues. Germline V gene sequence: CDR1 LNHDA, CDR2 SQIVND (reference sequence). V lost 10 bases to trimming and J lost 6 bases, with 18 bases between them. CDR3 nucleotides: TGTGCCACAAGAAGACAGCGTACTAATGGCTACACCTTC. Amino acid sequence: CATRRQRTNGYTF.

The J gene is TRBJ1-2, the V gene TRBV27; D is unresolved. CDR1 is MNHEY, CDR2 SMNVEV, per germline (reference sequence). The V end lost 5 bases, the J end lost 4 bases, and 14 bases lay between the germline ends. The CDR3 has 14 residues. The CDR3 region has the DNA TGTGCCAGCAGTAAACTCCAAGGAGGCTATGGCTACACCTTC. Translating it yields CASSKLQGGYGYTF.

With respect to this clone: Other DNA sequences in this specimen translate into the identical CDR3. The chain combines TRBV7-9 with TRBJ2-3; D remains ambiguous. Deletions cut 5 bases from V and 3 bases from J, with 3 bases between. This CDR3 is 11 amino acids long. In germline, CDR1 is SEHNR, CDR2 FQNEAQ (reference sequence). The CDR3 nucleotides are TGTGCCAGCAGCCCAACAGATACGCAGTATTTT. Translation gives CASSPTDTQYF.

The rearrangement links TRBV5-1 to TRBJ1-1, with D possibly TRBD1 on 5 matching bases. This CDR3 spans 14 amino acids. Germline-derived CDR1 and CDR2 are SGHRS and YFSETQ. V was cut by 0 bases and J by 3 bases, with 9 bases left in between. Here the CDR3 DNA reads TGCGCCAGCAGCTTGGTGGGGGGTGACACTGAAGCTTTCTTT. Translation: CASSLVGGDTEAFF.

The gene calls are TRBV5-1 and TRBJ2-7; weak D call: TRBD1 (5 bases). Germline V gene lookup returns CDR1 SGHRS and CDR2 YFSETQ. The CDR3 length is 13 residues. The V and J ends lost 2 bases and 2 bases respectively, with 8 bases between them. This CDR3 reads CASSFAGTYEQYF. The CDR3 DNA is TGCGCCAGCAGCTTTGCAGGGACCTACGAGCAGTACTTC.

This chain links TRBV7-2 with TRBJ2-7, with D maybe TRBD2 (7 bases). V gave up 2 bases and J gave up 4 bases, with 12 bases separating them. CDR3 length: 14 amino acids. CDR1 SGHTA and CDR2 FQGNSA come from the germline V gene. The CDR3 spells CASSLRGGPYEQYF. In DNA, the CDR3 is TGTGCCAGCAGCTTAAGGGGGGGCCCGTACGAGCAGTACTTC.

The rearrangement uses TRBV7-8 and TRBJ2-1; D perhaps matches TRBD1 (5 bases). This CDR3 has 14 residues. Deletions cut 2 bases from V and 1 base from J, with 6 bases between. Germline lookup yields CDR1 SGHVS and CDR2 FQNEAQ. In nucleotides, the CDR3 is TGTGCCAGCAGCTTACAGGGTTCCTACAATGAGCAGTTCTTC. It specifies CASSLQGSYNEQFF.

The chain employs TRBV7-2 and TRBJ1-5; D call uncertain. The germline V gene has CDR1 SGHTA and CDR2 FQGNSA. The CDR3 runs 13 residues. Trimming pared 2 bases from V and 5 bases from J, leaving 7 bases between. The CDR3 DNA reads TGTGCCAGCAGCTTATCCCCAGATCAGCCCCAGCATTTT. Its protein product is CASSLSPDQPQHF. The full variable domain, completed using reference TRBV7-2 and TRBJ1-5, is GAGVSQSPSNKVTEKGKDVELRCDPISGHTALYWYRQSLGQGLEFLIYFQGNSAPDKSGLPSDRFSAERTGGSVSTLTIQRTQQEDSAVYLCASSLSPDQPQHFGDGTRLSIL.

The chain is built from TRBV20-1 and TRBJ2-3, with D perhaps matching TRBD1 (6 bases). The germline V gene has CDR1 DFQATT and CDR2 SNEGSKA (reference sequence). The CDR3 consists of 11 residues. V was cut by 8 bases and J by 4 bases, with 10 bases left in between. For the CDR3, the DNA is TGCAGTATAAAGGGGGCAGATACGCAGTATTTT. It codes for CSIKGADTQYF.

The V gene is TRBV5-1, the J gene TRBJ1-3; no firm D call. With 0 bases removed from V and 0 bases from J, the gap between germline ends came to 7 bases. Germline-derived CDR1 and CDR2 are SGHRS and YFSETQ. CDR3 length equals 15 residues. The CDR3 coding sequence is TGCGCCAGCAGCTTGGAAGGAGCCTCTGGAAACACCATATATTTT. Translated, it gives CASSLEGASGNTIYF.

The rearrangement uses TRBV19 and TRBJ2-1; 11 nucleotides match TRBD2. Germline trimming cut 5 bases from V and 6 bases from J; bases unmatched to any gene: 3. Germline V lookup: CDR1 LNHDA, CDR2 SQIVND (reference sequence). The CDR3 consists of 14 residues. DNA of the CDR3: TGTGCCAGTAGTCTAGCGGGGGGTCCCAATGAGCAGTTCTTC. Protein sequence: CASSLAGGPNEQFF.

This clone is a singleton in its sample. The chain employs TRBV6-4 and TRBJ1-6; a weak D match, TRBD1 (6 bases). This CDR3 comprises 15 residues. V was cut by 4 bases and J by 5 bases, with 12 bases left in between. CDR1 and CDR2 from the germline V gene are MRHNA and SNTAGT. This CDR3 is CASSVDRPNNSPLHF. CDR3 DNA sequence: TGTGCCAGCAGTGTCGACAGGCCCAATAATTCACCCCTCCACTTT.

The chain employs TRBV29-1 and TRBJ2-7; TRBD2 agrees at 8 bases. J gave up 0 bases and V 5 bases, and 6 bases lay outside the gene matches. This CDR3 has 14 residues. Germline V lookup: CDR1 SQVTM, CDR2 ANQGSEA. In DNA, the CDR3 is TGCAGCGTTCGGGAGGGCGTACTCTCCTACGAGCAGTACTTC. It translates to CSVREGVLSYEQYF.

The V call is TRBV6-2 or TRBV6-3, the J call TRBJ1-1; TRBD1 matches 7 bases. Losses at the gene ends were 0 bases for V and 8 bases for J; bases not matched to a gene: 18. There are 18 residues in the CDR3. Germline assignment: CDR1 MNHEY and CDR2 SVGEGT. CDR3: CASSYSRSSRDRGFEAFF. CDR3 bases: TGTGCCAGCAGTTACTCGAGAAGCTCTCGGGACAGAGGATTCGAAGCTTTCTTT.

A remark on this clone: At one end the junction does not follow the germline gene, possibly because of a read error. The gene calls are TRBV18 and TRBJ1-2; 12 bases are a match to TRBD1. The CDR3 loop spans 16 amino acids. CDR1 is KGHSH, CDR2 LQKENI, per germline. CDR3 in DNA: TGTGCCAGCTCACGGGACAGGGGGCAAAATAACGATGGCTACACCTTC. Translating gives CASSRDRGQNNDGYTF.

The genes are TRBV12-3 or TRBV12-4 and TRBJ2-3; TRBD2 might be the D (6 bases). The CDR3 contains 12 residues. V lost 7 bases and J lost 4, with 9 bases in between. The CDR3 DNA reads as TGTGCCAGCAAGGGACTTGCAGATACGCAGTATTTT. Amino acids: CASKGLADTQYF.

The CDR3 sequence: CASSYRGQNYGYTF. Written as DNA, the CDR3 is TGTGCCAGCAGTTACAGAGGACAAAACTATGGCTACACCTTC. V is TRBV6-2 or TRBV6-3 and J is TRBJ1-2, with D possibly matching TRBD1 (5 bases). Germline CDR1 reads MNHEY; CDR2 reads SVGEGT. V was trimmed by 2 bases and J by 2 bases, leaving 9 bases between them. There are 14 residues in the CDR3.

The CDR3 nucleotides read TGCGCCAGCAGCCCGGCACGGACAGGGGGCAAAACTGAAGCTTTCTTT. The encoded protein is CASSPARTGGKTEAFF. V and J are TRBV5-1 and TRBJ1-1; TRBD1 aligns across 11 bases. This CDR3 spans 16 amino acids. The trim removed 4 bases at V and 5 bases at J, leaving 10 bases unmatched. CDR1 and CDR2 from the germline V gene are SGHRS and YFSETQ.

This chain links TRBV6-6 with TRBJ2-1; a weak D match, TRBD1 (6 bases). V was trimmed by 7 bases and J by 6 bases, leaving 10 bases between them. Germline V lookup: CDR1 MNHNY, CDR2 SVGAGI (reference sequence). The CDR3 extends over 12 amino acids. In DNA form, the CDR3 reads TGTGCCAGCACCGGGACAAGCAATGAGCAGTTCTTC. Translating gives CASTGTSNEQFF.

V gene TRBV5-1 combines with J gene TRBJ2-5; D unresolved. This CDR3 is built from 11 residues. V was trimmed by 3 bases and J by 5 bases, leaving 5 bases between them. Germline CDR1 and CDR2: SGHRS and YFSETQ. The DNA for the CDR3 is TGCGCCAGCAGCTCAGCGGAGACCCAGTACTTC. It yields the protein CASSSAETQYF.

V and J are TRBV7-9 and TRBJ1-2; D possibly corresponds to TRBD1 (5 bases). Germline V CDR1 and CDR2: SEHNR, FQNEAQ (reference sequence). V lost 6 bases, J lost 6 bases, and 23 bases lay in between. The CDR3 is 16 amino acids. CDR3 loop: CASSLTPLAGRDGYTF. The CDR3, as DNA: TGTGCCAGCAGTCTTACACCATTGGCAGGGAGGGATGGCTACACCTTC.

In this sample, this clone turned up a few times. J is TRBJ2-4 and V is TRBV3-1 (or the pseudogene TRBV3-2); 7 nucleotides line up with TRBD2. J gave up 2 bases and V 6 bases, and 7 bases lay outside the gene matches. This CDR3 comprises 15 residues. The germline gives CDR1 LGHDT, CDR2 YNNKEL (reference sequence). The CDR3 DNA is TGTGCCAGCAGGGGGGGGAGAACGACCAAAAACATTCAGTACTTC. Encoded protein: CASRGGRTTKNIQYF.